This entry lists 24 T cell receptor beta chains sequenced from one sample in a study of T cell responses to AZD1222 COVID-19 vaccine. Sequencing used immunoSEQ multiplex PCR; TCRdb keeps in-frame clones, though not all of them. Here the sample spans about 140,000 clones, 85% to 95% being singletons. Sample: peripheral blood, taken on day 0 of AZD1222 vaccination. Source of these receptors: an adult in good health.

The genes are TRBV5-4 and TRBJ2-7; D may be TRBD1 (6 bases). The CDR3 is made up of 16 amino acids. Germline loops: CDR1 SGHNT, CDR2 YYREEE (reference sequence). Trimming took off 0 bases at V and 2 bases at J, with 15 bases between the two ends. CDR3 loop: CASSLDRVGPPYEQYF. CDR3 in DNA: TGTGCCAGCAGCTTGGACAGGGTGGGGCCCCCCTACGAGCAGTACTTC. The whole variable domain, remainder taken from reference TRBV5-4 and TRBJ2-7, is ETGVTQSPTHLIKTRGQQVTLRCSSQSGHNTVSWYQQALGQGPQFIFQYYREEENGRGNFPPRFSGLQFPNYSSELNVNALELDDSALYLCASSLDRVGPPYEQYFGPGTRLTVT.

This clone was recorded once. This sequence joins TRBV25-1 and TRBJ1-5; D remains unclear. The CDR3 runs to 13 residues. The ends were cut back, 1 base at V and 7 bases at J, with 8 bases in the middle. Germline CDR1 and CDR2: MGHDK and SYGVNS. The CDR3 region has the DNA TGTGCCAGCAGTGAATTTTCGGAGCAGCCCCAGCATTTT. Protein sequence: CASSEFSEQPQHF.

This clone was counted a single time. The J gene is TRBJ2-1, the V gene TRBV11-2, with 7 nucleotides matching TRBD1. The germline V gene encodes CDR1 SGHAT and CDR2 FQNNGV. The CDR3 extends over 16 amino acids. V trimming: 5 bases; J trimming: 7 bases; junction bases outside the gene matches: 14. The CDR3 region is CASSPILRQGVNEQFF. Written as DNA, the CDR3 is TGTGCCAGCAGCCCAATCCTCAGACAGGGAGTAAATGAGCAGTTCTTC.

This sequence joins TRBV11-2 and TRBJ2-7, with 8 bases matching TRBD1. Trimming cost V 2 bases and J 2 bases; bases outside gene matches: 2. Germline CDR1 reads SGHAT; CDR2 reads FQNNGV. This CDR3 has 14 residues. The DNA for the CDR3 is TGTGCCAGCAGCTTAACAGGGGGACCCTACGAGCAGTACTTC. Its protein is CASSLTGGPYEQYF. The whole variable domain, filled in from reference TRBV11-2 and TRBJ2-7, reads EAGVAQSPRYKIIEKRQSVAFWCNPISGHATLYWYQQILGQGPKLLIQFQNNGVVDDSQLPKDRFSAERLKGVDSTLKIQPAKLEDSAVYLCASSLTGGPYEQYFGPGTRLTVT.

The chain has TRBV9 and TRBJ1-6; D is unclear. The length of the CDR3 is 12 residues. With 0 bases removed from V and 10 bases from J, the gap between germline ends came to 5 bases. CDR1 SGDLS and CDR2 YYNGEE come from the germline V gene. The DNA for the CDR3 is TGTGCCAGCAGCGTAGAGGCATCACCCCTCCACTTT. This translates into CASSVEASPLHF. Full variable domain (outside the CDR3, taken from reference TRBV9 and TRBJ1-6): DSGVTQTPKHLITATGQRVTLRCSPRSGDLSVYWYQQSLDQGLQFLIQYYNGEERAKGNILERFSAQQFPDLHSELNLSSLELGDSALYFCASSVEASPLHFGNGTRLTVT.

The CDR3 bases are TGTGCCCTACGATCCGGGGGTCCCCACAGTTCACCCCTCCACTTT. Translated, it gives CALRSGGPHSSPLHF. The rearrangement links TRBV6-5 to TRBJ1-6; D perhaps matches TRBD1 (5 bases). This CDR3 contains 15 residues. Germline V gene lookup returns CDR1 MNHEY and CDR2 SVGAGI. Trimming shortened V by 11 bases and J by 9 bases, and 23 bases separated the two germline ends.

The rearrangement joins TRBV18 to TRBJ1-1, with unresolved D. Trimming pared 2 bases from V and 1 base from J, leaving 11 bases between. In germline, CDR1 is KGHSH, CDR2 LQKENI. This CDR3 is 15 amino acids long. In DNA form, the CDR3 reads TGTGCCAGCTCACCAGGAGTGGTAGGGAACACTGAAGCTTTCTTT. Residues: CASSPGVVGNTEAFF.

CDR3 sequence (DNA): TGTGCCAGCAGGGGGACAGGGTTAAGCGAGCAGTACTTC. Protein product: CASRGTGLSEQYF. The chain employs TRBV2 and TRBJ2-7; TRBD1 matches at 9 bases. Germline-derived CDR1 and CDR2 are SNHLY and FYNNEI. The CDR3 extends over 13 amino acids. J gave up 6 bases and V 6 bases, and 6 bases lay outside the gene matches.

The chain carries TRBV7-2 and TRBJ1-5, with TRBD1 matching 10 bases. V trimming: 5 bases; J trimming: 2 bases; junction bases outside the gene matches: 3. The CDR3 loop spans 15 amino acids. The germline V gene encodes CDR1 SGHTA and CDR2 FQGNSA. CDR3 loop: CASSPGTGGNQPQHF. In DNA, the CDR3 is TGTGCCAGCAGCCCCGGGACAGGGGGCAATCAGCCCCAGCATTTT. The complete variable domain, with remaining parts taken from reference TRBV7-2 and TRBJ1-5, reads GAGVSQSPSNKVTEKGKDVELRCDPISGHTALYWYRQSLGQGLEFLIYFQGNSAPDKSGLPSDRFSAERTGGSVSTLTIQRTQQEDSAVYLCASSPGTGGNQPQHFGDGTRLSIL.

V gene TRBV18 combines with J gene TRBJ1-2; D remains unclear. Trimming cost V 5 bases and J 4 bases, with 14 bases left between them. This CDR3 spans 14 amino acids. The V gene's germline CDR1 is KGHSH and CDR2 LQKENI. The CDR3 protein is CASSSGIQSYGYTF. The CDR3 DNA is TGTGCCAGCTCAAGCGGGATTCAAAGCTATGGCTACACCTTC.

This rearrangement joins TRBV28 to TRBJ2-5; D may correspond to TRBD1 or TRBD2 (5 bases each). The germline V and J ends were trimmed by 11 bases and 1 base, with 14 bases remaining between them. The CDR3 is 13 residues long. Germline V CDR1 and CDR2: MDHEN, SYDVKM. CDR3 residues: CAVRDGLQETQYF. CDR3 sequence (DNA): TGTGCCGTTCGGGACGGGCTCCAAGAGACCCAGTACTTC.

V is TRBV7-3 and J is TRBJ1-2; D uncertain. V lost 5 bases to trimming and J lost 7 bases, with 11 bases between them. This CDR3 region has 12 residues. Looked up from germline, CDR1 is SGHTA and CDR2 is FQGTGA. The CDR3 protein is CASSPDGVGYTF. CDR3 DNA sequence: TGTGCCAGCAGCCCGGACGGCGTTGGCTACACCTTC.

This clone was counted once. The rearrangement links TRBV7-6 to TRBJ2-7, with D tentatively TRBD1 (5 bases). The CDR3 is made up of 15 amino acids. Germline V gene sequence: CDR1 SGHVS, CDR2 FNYEAQ. The V end was cut by 0 bases, the J end by 6 bases, with 15 bases between. This chain's CDR3 is CASSLADNPRSEQYF. CDR3 nucleotides: TGTGCCAGCAGCTTAGCGGACAACCCCCGAAGCGAGCAGTACTTC.

This sequence joins TRBV7-3 and TRBJ1-1, with 7 bases matching TRBD1. Germline V gene lookup returns CDR1 SGHTA and CDR2 FQGTGA. The CDR3 consists of 14 residues. Trimming took 4 bases from V and 2 from J; bases not matched to a gene: 4. The DNA of the CDR3 is TGTGCCAGCAGCTCACAGGGGTTCAACACTGAAGCTTTCTTT. Translating gives CASSSQGFNTEAFF.

The V and J genes are TRBV19 and TRBJ1-5; D is perhaps TRBD1 (6 bases). The germline V gene encodes CDR1 LNHDA and CDR2 SQIVND (reference sequence). V dropped 10 bases and J dropped 4 bases, with 23 bases sitting between them. This CDR3 contains 16 residues. CDR3 nucleotides: TGTGCCATTAGGACAGAACGAGAGCATCTAAATCAGCCCCAGCATTTT. It translates to CAIRTEREHLNQPQHF.

The rearrangement links TRBV12-3 or TRBV12-4 to TRBJ1-6; D is perhaps TRBD1 (5 bases). The V end lost 4 bases, the J end lost 8 bases, and 9 bases lay between the germline ends. The length of the CDR3 is 13 residues. The CDR3 here is CASSSQGDSPLHF. In nucleotides, the CDR3 is TGTGCCAGCAGTTCCCAGGGTGATTCACCCCTCCACTTT.

For the CDR3, the DNA is TGTGCCAGCAGACGCCCGACGGGTGGGCAGTACTTC. This sequence encodes CASRRPTGGQYF. The J gene is TRBJ2-7, the V gene TRBV6-6; D not certain. V gave up 6 bases and J gave up 9 bases, with 15 bases separating them. The CDR3 is 12 amino acids. Germline values: CDR1 MNHNY, CDR2 SVGAGI (reference sequence).

A few counts support this clone. The chain has TRBV19 and TRBJ2-7; either TRBD1 or TRBD2 may fit D (5 bases each). The germline gives CDR1 LNHDA, CDR2 SQIVND (reference sequence). V was clipped by 4 bases and J by 1 base, with 11 bases between them. CDR3 size: 14 residues. The CDR3 protein is CASSTRDGSYEQYF. The CDR3 DNA reads as TGTGCCAGTAGTACCCGGGACGGATCCTACGAGCAGTACTTC. The full variable domain, completed using reference TRBV19 and TRBJ2-7, is DGGITQSPKYLFRKEGQNVTLSCEQNLNHDAMYWYRQDPGQGLRLIYYSQIVNDFQKGDIAEGYSVSREKKESFPLTVTSAQKNPTAFYLCASSTRDGSYEQYFGPGTRLTVT.

The DNA of the CDR3 is TGTGCCAGCAGCTCCGGACTAGACAGGGGGGATACGCAGTATTTT. This translates into CASSSGLDRGDTQYF. The chain couples TRBV13 to TRBJ2-3, with 9 nucleotides matching TRBD1. The CDR3 sequence is 15 residues long. The V segment lost 4 bases and the J segment 6 bases; nucleotides outside the gene matches: 8. The germline V gene has CDR1 PRHDT and CDR2 FYEKMQ (reference sequence).

The chain links TRBV18 to TRBJ1-4; weak D call: TRBD1 (6 bases). V lost 4 bases and J lost 8, with 20 bases in between. The CDR3 length is 16 residues. Germline V gene data show CDR1 as KGHSH and CDR2 as LQKENI. The CDR3 loop is CASSLGHWKNFEKLFF. CDR3 nucleotide sequence: TGTGCCAGCTCACTGGGACACTGGAAAAACTTCGAAAAACTGTTTTTT. Combining the CDR3 with reference TRBV18 and TRBJ1-4 gives the whole variable domain NAGVMQNPRHLVRRRGQEARLRCSPMKGHSHVYWYRQLPEEGLKFMVYLQKENIIDESGMPKERFSAEFPKEGPSILRIQQVVRGDSAAYFCASSLGHWKNFEKLFFGSGTQLSVL.

The chain couples TRBV19 to TRBJ2-2; TRBD1 aligns across 11 bases. Germline V lookup: CDR1 LNHDA, CDR2 SQIVND (reference sequence). V was clipped by 7 bases and J by 4 bases; unmatched bases: 5. The CDR3 sequence is 15 residues long. DNA for the CDR3: TGTGCCAGTACCCCCGGGACAGGGGGCACCGGGGAGCTGTTTTTT. Its translation is CASTPGTGGTGELFF.

This chain joins TRBV6-1 and TRBJ1-2; D may be TRBD1 (6 bases). This CDR3 region has 16 residues. Germline CDR1 MNHNS, CDR2 SASEGT. The ends were cut back, 0 bases at V and 1 base at J, with 12 bases in the middle. CDR3 sequence reads: CASSEADSYYNYGYTF. CDR3 nucleotide sequence: TGTGCCAGCAGTGAAGCGGACAGCTATTATAACTATGGCTACACCTTC.

In DNA, the CDR3 is TGTGCCAGCAGCCGGACTGGGGAAGGGACCCAGTACTTC. The encoded protein is CASSRTGEGTQYF. This chain uses TRBV5-4 with TRBJ2-5; TRBD2 is a possible D gene (5 bases). V gave up 4 bases and J gave up 7 bases, with 14 bases separating them. This CDR3 contains 13 residues. Germline values: CDR1 SGHNT, CDR2 YYREEE (reference sequence).

The chain joins TRBV7-2 to TRBJ1-5; D gene unclear. CDR1 is SGHTA, CDR2 FQGNSA, per germline. The germline V and J ends were trimmed by 1 base and 0 bases, with 7 bases remaining between them. This CDR3 region has 15 residues. The CDR3 loop reads CASSLEGYSNQPQHF. The CDR3 DNA reads as TGTGCCAGCAGCTTAGAGGGCTATAGCAATCAGCCCCAGCATTTT. Combining the CDR3 with reference TRBV7-2 and TRBJ1-5 gives the whole variable domain GAGVSQSPSNKVTEKGKDVELRCDPISGHTALYWYRQSLGQGLEFLIYFQGNSAPDKSGLPSDRFSAERTGGSVSTLTIQRTQQEDSAVYLCASSLEGYSNQPQHFGDGTRLSIL.